Ten or more counts support the clone carrying this T cell receptor (beta chain). Its specificity is not known. Authors of the study amplified TCR beta CDR3 regions from RNA transcripts. First-round RT-PCR targeting the TCR CDR3 was performed with the HTBI primer set. TCRdb called the multiplex PCR reads again in MiXCR, with one record for every CDR3 protein. The table includes around 350,000 distinct CDR3 sequences, approximately 19% detected once. The record originates from a study of T cells in Graves' hyperthyroidism and ophthalmopathy. The study's findings and limits: A median around 6 months before onset, the model predicted ophthalmopathy. Among clonotypes expanded in thyroid above 0.001, most were also found in blood.

Each patient was aged 18 to 65 and had newly diagnosed hyperthyroidism of under 2 months' duration. Exclusion criteria comprised uncontrolled infection, other autoimmune disease, pregnancy or lactation. Germline values: CDR1 SGHTA, CDR2 FQGTGA. The CDR3 covers 17 residues. V was shortened by 5 bases and J by 4 bases, with 18 bases between the two germline ends. This clonotype originated in a woman between 18 and 29 years old with Graves' hyperthyroidism. The J gene is TRBJ1-6, the V gene TRBV7-3; a weak D match, TRBD1 (5 bases). Specimen: blood. CDR3 DNA sequence: TGTGCCAGCAGCCTAAGCCCTGGCGGGGGTTATAATTCACCCCTCCACTTT. Translated: CASSLSPGGGYNSPLHF.